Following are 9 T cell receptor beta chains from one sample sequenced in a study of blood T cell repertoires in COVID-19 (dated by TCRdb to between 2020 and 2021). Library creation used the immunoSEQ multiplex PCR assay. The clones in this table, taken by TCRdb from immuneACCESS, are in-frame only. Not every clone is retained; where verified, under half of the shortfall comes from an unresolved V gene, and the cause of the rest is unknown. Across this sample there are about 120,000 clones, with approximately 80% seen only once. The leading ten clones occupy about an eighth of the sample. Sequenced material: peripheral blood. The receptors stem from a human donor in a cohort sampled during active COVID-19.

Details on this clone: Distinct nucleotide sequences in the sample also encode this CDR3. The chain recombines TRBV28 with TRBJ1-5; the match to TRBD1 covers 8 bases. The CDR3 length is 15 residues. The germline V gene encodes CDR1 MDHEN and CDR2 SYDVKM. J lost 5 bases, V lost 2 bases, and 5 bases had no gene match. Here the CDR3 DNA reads TGTGCCAGCAGTTTAGGAGGACAGGGCGATCAGCCCCAGCATTTT. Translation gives CASSLGGQGDQPQHF.

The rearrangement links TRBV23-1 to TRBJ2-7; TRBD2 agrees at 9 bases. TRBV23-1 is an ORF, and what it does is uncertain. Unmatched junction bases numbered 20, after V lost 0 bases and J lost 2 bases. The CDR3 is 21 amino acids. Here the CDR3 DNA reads TGCGCCAGCAGTCAATCAGTCGGGGGCGGTGGCGGGGGGGCGCCCGCCTACGAGCAGTACTTC. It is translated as CASSQSVGGGGGGAPAYEQYF.

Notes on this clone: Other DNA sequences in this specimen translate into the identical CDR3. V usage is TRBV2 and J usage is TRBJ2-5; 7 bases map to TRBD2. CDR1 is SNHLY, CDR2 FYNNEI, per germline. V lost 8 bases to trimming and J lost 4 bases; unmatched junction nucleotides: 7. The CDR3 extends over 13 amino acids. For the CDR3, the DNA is TGTGCCAGCCTCCGGGGGAGGGGAGAGACCCAGTACTTC. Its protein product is CASLRGRGETQYF.

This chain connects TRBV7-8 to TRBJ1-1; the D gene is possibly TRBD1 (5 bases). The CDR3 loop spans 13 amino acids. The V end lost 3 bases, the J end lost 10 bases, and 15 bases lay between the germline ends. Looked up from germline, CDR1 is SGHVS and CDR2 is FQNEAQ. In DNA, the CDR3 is TGTGCCAGCAGCTTGTCAGGGAAGTTTGGAGCTTTCTTT. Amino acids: CASSLSGKFGAFF.

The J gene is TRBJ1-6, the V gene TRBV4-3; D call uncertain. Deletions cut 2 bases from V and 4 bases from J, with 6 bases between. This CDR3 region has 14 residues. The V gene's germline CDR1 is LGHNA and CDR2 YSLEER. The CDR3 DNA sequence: TGCGCCAGCAGCCAAAATCAATATAATTCACCCCTCCACTTT. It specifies CASSQNQYNSPLHF.

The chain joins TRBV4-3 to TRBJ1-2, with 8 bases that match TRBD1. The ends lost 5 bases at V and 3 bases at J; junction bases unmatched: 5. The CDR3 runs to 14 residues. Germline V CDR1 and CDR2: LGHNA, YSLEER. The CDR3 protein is CASSALTGDYGYTF. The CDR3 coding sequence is TGCGCCAGCAGCGCCCTGACAGGGGACTATGGCTACACCTTC.

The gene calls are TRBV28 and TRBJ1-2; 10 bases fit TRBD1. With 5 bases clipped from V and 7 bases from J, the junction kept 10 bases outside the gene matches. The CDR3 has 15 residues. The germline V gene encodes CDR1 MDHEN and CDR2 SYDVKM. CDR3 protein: CASSTLGTGAGGYTF. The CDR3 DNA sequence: TGTGCCAGCAGTACCCTCGGGACAGGGGCCGGTGGCTACACCTTC.

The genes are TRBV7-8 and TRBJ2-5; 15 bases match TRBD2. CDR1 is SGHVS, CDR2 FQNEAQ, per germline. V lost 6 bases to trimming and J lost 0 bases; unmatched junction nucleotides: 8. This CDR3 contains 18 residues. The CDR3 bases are TGTGCCAGCAGTTTGGGACTAGCGGGGGGCTCGTACCAAGAGACCCAGTACTTC. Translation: CASSLGLAGGSYQETQYF.

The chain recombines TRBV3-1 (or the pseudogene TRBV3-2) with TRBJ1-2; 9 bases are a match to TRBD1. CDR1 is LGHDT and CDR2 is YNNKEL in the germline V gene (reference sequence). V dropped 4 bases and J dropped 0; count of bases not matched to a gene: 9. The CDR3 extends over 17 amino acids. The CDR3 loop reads CASSPQLGDRANYGYTF. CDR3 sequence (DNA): TGTGCCAGCAGCCCCCAGTTAGGGGACAGGGCTAACTATGGCTACACCTTC.